Listed below are T cell receptor beta chains from one sample, sequenced in a study of blood T cells in healthy people across ages. TCRdb re-called the 5' RACE reads with MiXCR, one entry per CDR3 protein. Found here are 850,000 to 950,000 distinct CDR3 sequences, more than 25% of them singletons; the top ten hold 15% to 20%. The source material was blood. The receptor source for this set is an elderly woman in good health. Each CDR3 is given with its conserved first and last residue. The D gene is left open where the match is weak. Only part of the rows carry a size: once, few, many, or a class if the clone is expanded.

DNA	CDR3	size	D	V	J
TGTGCCAGCAGCCACGGACTAGCGGGGGGCAATGAGCAGTTCTTC	CASSHGLAGGNEQFF	many	TRBD2	TRBV9	TRBJ2-1
TGTGCCAGCAAAGGGACTAGCAATCAGCCCCAGCATTTT	CASKGTSNQPQHF	NA	NA	TRBV2	TRBJ1-5
TGTGCCAGCAGCATAAAGTCCCGGGGCTCCTATAATTCACCCCTCCACTTT	CASSIKSRGSYNSPLHF	many	NA	TRBV21-1	TRBJ1-6
TGTGCCAGCAGCCTGAGCCTACGTATCGATACGCAGTATTTT	CASSLSLRIDTQYF	NA	NA	TRBV13	TRBJ2-3
TGTGCCAGCAGCCCCACTGGCGAAACAGATACGCAGTATTTT	CASSPTGETDTQYF	few	NA	TRBV5-4	TRBJ2-3
TGTGCCAGCAGTTTGGCTACCGGGACAGGGGTTTTCACCGGGGAGCTGTTTTTT	CASSLATGTGVFTGELFF	NA	TRBD1	TRBV6-2/TRBV6-3	TRBJ2-2
TGTGCCAGCAGCCATAAAACCAATTCACCCCTCCACTTT	CASSHKTNSPLHF	NA	NA	TRBV3-1	TRBJ1-6
TGTGCCACCAGCAGAGTACGGCAGGGCGGGCAGTACTTC	CATSRVRQGGQYF	many	NA	TRBV15	TRBJ2-7
TGTGCCAGCTCACCATCCGTCGGCACTGAAGCTTTCTTT	CASSPSVGTEAFF	NA	NA	TRBV18	TRBJ1-1
TGTGCCAGCAGCCACCCCGACTCCTCGGGTGAAAAACGGTTTTTT	CASSHPDSSGEKRFF	NA	NA	TRBV7-2	TRBJ1-4
TGCGCCAGCAGCTTGGCGATGGCCACCACCGTCCTGACTTTC	CASSLAMATTVLTF	many	NA	TRBV5-1	TRBJ2-6
TGTGCCAGCAGTGAACAAGTATTACAGGGTTTAACAGATACGCAGTATTTT	CASSEQVLQGLTDTQYF	many	NA	TRBV6-1	TRBJ2-3
TGCAGTGCTAGGTGGGGCCCCTACGAGCAGTACTTC	CSARWGPYEQYF	many	NA	TRBV20-1	TRBJ2-7
TGTGCCAGCATGCTCGGGCAGGGGGACGGCTACACCTTC	CASMLGQGDGYTF	few	TRBD1	TRBV7-9	TRBJ1-2
TGTGCCATCTCCAGGGGGGTTGTTGAGCAGTTCTTC	CAISRGVVEQFF	many	NA	TRBV10-3	TRBJ2-1
TGTGCCAGCACAGGACAGGGCTCCTATAATTCACCCCTCCACTTT	CASTGQGSYNSPLHF	NA	TRBD1	TRBV2	TRBJ1-6
TGTGCCAGCAGCCAAGATCCGGACAGTATCACTGAAGCTTTCTTT	CASSQDPDSITEAFF	NA	NA	TRBV4-2	TRBJ1-1
TGTGCCAGCAAGATGTATTCGGGACAGGGGCGGACCGGGGAGCTGTTTTTT	CASKMYSGQGRTGELFF	NA	TRBD1	TRBV27	TRBJ2-2
TGCGCCAGCAGCTTGGCTGAACAGGGTGAAGCTTTCTTT	CASSLAEQGEAFF	once	NA	TRBV5-1	TRBJ1-1
TGTGCCAACAGCATAGGACTAGCCACCTACGAGCAGTACTTC	CANSIGLATYEQYF	few	TRBD2	TRBV7-2	TRBJ2-7
TGTGCCAGCAGCTCGCGGAGGGGACAAGAGACCCAGTACTTC	CASSSRRGQETQYF	many	NA	TRBV7-2	TRBJ2-5
TGTGCCAGCAGTTCCCCAACTAGCGGGGGGCGGAATGAGCAGTTCTTC	CASSSPTSGGRNEQFF	many	TRBD2	TRBV6-5	TRBJ2-1
TGCAGTGCTAGGGGCCCGGGACAGGCTCCCCCCAACTATGGCTACACCTTC	CSARGPGQAPPNYGYTF	NA	TRBD1	TRBV20-1	TRBJ1-2
TGTGCCAGCAGTTTAGATCGGCAGGGGGCTACAGATACGCAGTATTTT	CASSLDRQGATDTQYF	many	TRBD1	TRBV12-3/TRBV12-4	TRBJ2-3
TGTGCCAGCAGCCAAGGACAGTTGGAGCAGTACTTC	CASSQGQLEQYF	many	NA	TRBV6-5	TRBJ2-4
TGCGGCGTTGAACCGGCCAGGGACCTCCTTAACTATGGCTACACCTTC	CGVEPARDLLNYGYTF	NA	NA	TRBV29-1	TRBJ1-2
TGTGCCACCACCCCCGGGGGCCAAACCTATAATTCACCCCTCCACTTT	CATTPGGQTYNSPLHF	few	NA	TRBV15	TRBJ1-6
TGTGCCAGCAGCTTAGGGGCGGGACAGAGGGTAGCCAAAAACATTCAGTACTTC	CASSLGAGQRVAKNIQYF	NA	NA	TRBV7-2	TRBJ2-4
TGCAGTGCTAGGTTAAGGGTTCGAGAGACCCAGTACTTC	CSARLRVRETQYF	NA	NA	TRBV20-1	TRBJ2-5
TGTGCCAGCAGCCCCGGAGGGGCCCAGAACACTGAAGCTTTCTTT	CASSPGGAQNTEAFF	NA	NA	TRBV12-3/TRBV12-4	TRBJ1-1
TGTGCCACCAGTGACTCTTCGGGACAGTTTGTCTCTGGGGCCAACGTCCTGACTTTC	CATSDSSGQFVSGANVLTF	many	TRBD1	TRBV24-1	TRBJ2-6
TGTGCTAGCAGCCAGGGGGTCGTAGGCGGGGACCTATCCTACGAGCAGTACTTC	CASSQGVVGGDLSYEQYF	few	NA	TRBV7-7	TRBJ2-7
TGCGCCAGCAGCCAAGATAACCTGCGGGCAGCCCGGTATGGCTACACCTTC	CASSQDNLRAARYGYTF	many	NA	TRBV4-3	TRBJ1-2
TGTGCCAGCAGTGAAAATAGATCCGGGGAGCTGTTTTTT	CASSENRSGELFF	NA	NA	TRBV6-1	TRBJ2-2
TGCGCCAGCAGCCCTGTGGCGCGCAATCAGCCCCAGCATTTT	CASSPVARNQPQHF	NA	NA	TRBV4-3	TRBJ1-5
TGTGCCAGCAGGGACCGCGTCACAGATACGCAGTATTTT	CASRDRVTDTQYF	few	NA	TRBV28	TRBJ2-3
TGCGCCAGCAGCGCGGGGACAGTCTATGGCTACACCTTC	CASSAGTVYGYTF	many	TRBD1	TRBV5-1	TRBJ1-2
TGCAGTGCTAGAGCCGGACAGGGTCTGAATCAGCCCCAGCATTTT	CSARAGQGLNQPQHF	many	TRBD1	TRBV20-1	TRBJ1-5
TGTGCCAGCTCACCACAAACGGGGGGGCCGGAGACCCAGTACTTC	CASSPQTGGPETQYF	NA	TRBD2	TRBV18	TRBJ2-5
TGTGCCAGCAGCTTAGTGGGTGGTGGGACAGGGACTGAAGCTTTCTTT	CASSLVGGGTGTEAFF	few	TRBD1	TRBV7-2	TRBJ1-1
TGTGCCAGCAGCGTGACAGGGGCTTTTATGAACACTGAAGCTTTCTTT	CASSVTGAFMNTEAFF	few	TRBD1	TRBV2	TRBJ1-1
TGTGCCAGCAGTTATTCAACAGGCTTTGCATTTAATTCACCCCTCCACTTT	CASSYSTGFAFNSPLHF	NA	NA	TRBV6-6	TRBJ1-6
TGTGCCAGCAGCCAAGACAGGGGGCCCGGAGAGACCCAGTACTTC	CASSQDRGPGETQYF	NA	TRBD1	TRBV14	TRBJ2-5
TGTGCCAGCAGCGTATCACGGGGGGGGGCCTCCACTAGCACAGATACGCAGTATTTT	CASSVSRGGASTSTDTQYF	many	TRBD2	TRBV9	TRBJ2-3
TGTGCCAGCAGCTTACTGGGAACCACAGATACGCAGTATTTT	CASSLLGTTDTQYF	many	NA	TRBV7-9	TRBJ2-3
TGCAGTGCTAGGAGCGGTAGCGGTGGCTACACCTTC	CSARSGSGGYTF	many	NA	TRBV20-1	TRBJ1-2
TGCAGTGCTAGACTCCGGGGCCAAAATTCACCCCTCCACTTT	CSARLRGQNSPLHF	NA	NA	TRBV20-1	TRBJ1-6
TGTGCCAGCAGTCCCACACCCCCCTACTACGACAATGAGCAGTTCTTC	CASSPTPPYYDNEQFF	many	NA	TRBV27	TRBJ2-1
TGTGCCAGCAGCTTAGAAGGCGGGGGGGGTACCTACGAGCAGTACTTC	CASSLEGGGGTYEQYF	many	TRBD2	TRBV7-2	TRBJ2-7
TGTGCCAGCAGCGCGCCACCGGGAACAGATACGCAGTATTTT	CASSAPPGTDTQYF	NA	NA	TRBV7-2	TRBJ2-3
TGTGCCAGCAGCCTTTCAGGACACCGGGGCAATCAGCCCCAGCATTTT	CASSLSGHRGNQPQHF	few	NA	TRBV21-1	TRBJ1-5
TGTGCCAGCGGTAGGTCGGCGGGAGGGGGCAATGGGCAGTTCTTC	CASGRSAGGGNGQFF	NA	TRBD2	TRBV4-2	TRBJ2-1